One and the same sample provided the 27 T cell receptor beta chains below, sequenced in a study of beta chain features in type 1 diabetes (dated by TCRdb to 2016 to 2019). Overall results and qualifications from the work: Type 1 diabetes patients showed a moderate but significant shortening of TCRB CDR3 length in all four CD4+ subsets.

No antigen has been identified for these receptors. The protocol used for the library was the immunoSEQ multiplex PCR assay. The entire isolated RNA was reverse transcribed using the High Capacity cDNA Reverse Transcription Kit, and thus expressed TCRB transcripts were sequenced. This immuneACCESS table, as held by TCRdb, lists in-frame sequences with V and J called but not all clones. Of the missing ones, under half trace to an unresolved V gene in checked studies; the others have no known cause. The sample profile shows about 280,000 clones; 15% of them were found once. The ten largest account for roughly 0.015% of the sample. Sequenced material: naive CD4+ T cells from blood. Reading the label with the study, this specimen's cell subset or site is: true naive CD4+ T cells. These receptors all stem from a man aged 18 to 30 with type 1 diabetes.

The CDR3 sequence: CAWSASHRDGYTF. The CDR3 coding sequence is TGTGCCTGGAGTGCATCCCACAGGGACGGCTACACCTTC. The V gene is TRBV30, the J gene TRBJ1-2; D possibly corresponds to TRBD1 (6 bases). Germline-derived CDR1 and CDR2 are GTSNPN and SVGIG (reference sequence). Trimming shortened V by 1 base and J by 8 bases, and 14 bases separated the two germline ends. The CDR3 totals 13 residues. Full variable domain (outside the CDR3, taken from reference TRBV30 and TRBJ1-2): SQTIHQWPATLVQPVGSPLSLECTVEGTSNPNLYWYRQAAGRGLQLLFYSVGIGQISSEVPQNLSASRPQDRQFILSSKKLLLSDSGFYLCAWSASHRDGYTFGSGTRLTVV.

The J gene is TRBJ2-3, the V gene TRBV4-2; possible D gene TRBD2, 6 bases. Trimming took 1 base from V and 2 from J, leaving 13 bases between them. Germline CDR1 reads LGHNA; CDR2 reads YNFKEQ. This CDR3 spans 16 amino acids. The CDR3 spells CASSQAAGGYTDTQYF. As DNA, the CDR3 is TGTGCCAGCAGCCAAGCGGCCGGGGGATACACAGATACGCAGTATTTT.

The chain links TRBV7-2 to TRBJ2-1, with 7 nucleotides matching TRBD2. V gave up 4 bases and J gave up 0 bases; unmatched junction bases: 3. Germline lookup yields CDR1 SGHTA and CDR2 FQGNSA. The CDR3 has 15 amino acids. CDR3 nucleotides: TGTGCCAGCAGCTGGCGGACTAGCTCCTACAATGAGCAGTTCTTC. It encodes CASSWRTSSYNEQFF. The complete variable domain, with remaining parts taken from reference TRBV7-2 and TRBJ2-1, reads GAGVSQSPSNKVTEKGKDVELRCDPISGHTALYWYRQSLGQGLEFLIYFQGNSAPDKSGLPSDRFSAERTGGSVSTLTIQRTQQEDSAVYLCASSWRTSSYNEQFFGPGTRLTVL.

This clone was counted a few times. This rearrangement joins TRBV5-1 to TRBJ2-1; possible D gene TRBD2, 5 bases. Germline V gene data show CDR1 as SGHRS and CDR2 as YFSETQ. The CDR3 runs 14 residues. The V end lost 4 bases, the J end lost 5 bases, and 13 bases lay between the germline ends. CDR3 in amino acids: CASSPSWENNEQFF. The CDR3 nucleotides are TGCGCCAGCAGCCCCTCTTGGGAGAACAATGAGCAGTTCTTC.

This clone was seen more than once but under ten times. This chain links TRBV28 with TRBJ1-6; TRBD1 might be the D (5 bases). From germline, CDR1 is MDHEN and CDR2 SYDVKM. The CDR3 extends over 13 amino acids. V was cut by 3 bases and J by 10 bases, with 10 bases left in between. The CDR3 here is CASSLAGDSPLHF. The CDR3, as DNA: TGTGCCAGCAGTTTGGCGGGGGACTCACCCCTCCACTTT.

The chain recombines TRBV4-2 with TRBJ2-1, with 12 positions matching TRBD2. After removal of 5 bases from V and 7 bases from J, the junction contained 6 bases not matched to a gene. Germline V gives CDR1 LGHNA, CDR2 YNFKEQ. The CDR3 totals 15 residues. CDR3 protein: CASSKDTSGGNEQFF. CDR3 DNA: TGTGCCAGCAGCAAGGATACTAGCGGGGGGAATGAGCAGTTCTTC.

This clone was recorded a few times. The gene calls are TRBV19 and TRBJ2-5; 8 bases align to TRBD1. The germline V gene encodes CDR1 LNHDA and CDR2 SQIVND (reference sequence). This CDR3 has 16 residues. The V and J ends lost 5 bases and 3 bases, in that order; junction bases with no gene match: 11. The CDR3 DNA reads TGTGCCAGTAGTCCCGGGTCAGGGGGCTGGGAAGAGACCCAGTACTTC. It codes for CASSPGSGGWEETQYF.

The CDR3 reads CASSSPGDTKQFF. The CDR3 DNA sequence: TGTGCCAGCAGTTCACCGGGGGATACCAAGCAGTTCTTC. This chain joins TRBV28 and TRBJ2-1; D perhaps matches TRBD2 (6 bases). This CDR3 is built from 13 residues. From germline, CDR1 is MDHEN and CDR2 SYDVKM. The V and J ends lost 4 bases and 11 bases respectively, with 15 bases between them.

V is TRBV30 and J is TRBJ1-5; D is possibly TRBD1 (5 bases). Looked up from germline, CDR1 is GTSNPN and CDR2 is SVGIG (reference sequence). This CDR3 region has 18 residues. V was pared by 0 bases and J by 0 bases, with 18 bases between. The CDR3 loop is CAWSVRGHQPYSNQPQHF. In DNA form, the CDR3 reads TGTGCCTGGAGTGTACGTGGACACCAACCGTATAGCAATCAGCCCCAGCATTTT.

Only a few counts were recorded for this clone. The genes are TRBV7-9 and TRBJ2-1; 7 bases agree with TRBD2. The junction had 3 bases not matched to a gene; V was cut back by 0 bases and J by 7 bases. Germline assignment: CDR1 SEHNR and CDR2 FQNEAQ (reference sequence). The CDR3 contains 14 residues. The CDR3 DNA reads TGTGCCAGCAGCTTAGCGGGAGGGCCGAATGAGCAGTTCTTC. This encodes CASSLAGGPNEQFF. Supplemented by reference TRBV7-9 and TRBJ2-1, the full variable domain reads DTGVSQNPRHKITKRGQNVTFRCDPISEHNRLYWYRQTLGQGPEFLTYFQNEAQLEKSRLLSDRFSAERPKGSFSTLEIQRTEQGDSAMYLCASSLAGGPNEQFFGPGTRLTVL.

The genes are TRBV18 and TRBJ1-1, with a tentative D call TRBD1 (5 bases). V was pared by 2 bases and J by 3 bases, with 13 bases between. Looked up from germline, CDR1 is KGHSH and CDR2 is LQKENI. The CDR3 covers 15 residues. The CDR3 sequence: CASSPIGTGDTEAFF. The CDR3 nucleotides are TGTGCCAGCTCACCAATAGGGACTGGGGACACTGAAGCTTTCTTT.

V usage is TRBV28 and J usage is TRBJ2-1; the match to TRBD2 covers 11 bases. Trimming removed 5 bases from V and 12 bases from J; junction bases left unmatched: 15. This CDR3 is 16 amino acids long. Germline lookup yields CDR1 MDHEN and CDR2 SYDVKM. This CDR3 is CASSPPPTSGMFVQFF. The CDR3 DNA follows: TGTGCCAGCAGTCCCCCACCGACTAGCGGGATGTTCGTGCAGTTCTTC.

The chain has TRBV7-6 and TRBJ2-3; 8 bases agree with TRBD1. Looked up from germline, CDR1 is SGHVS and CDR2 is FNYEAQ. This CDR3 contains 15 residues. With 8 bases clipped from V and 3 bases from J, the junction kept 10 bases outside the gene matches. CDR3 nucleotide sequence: TGTGCCAGCGGGCAGGGGGCGGTTTGGACAGATACGCAGTATTTT. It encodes CASGQGAVWTDTQYF. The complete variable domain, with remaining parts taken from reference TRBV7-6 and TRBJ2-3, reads GAGVSQSPRYKVTKRGQDVALRCDPISGHVSLYWYRQALGQGPEFLTYFNYEAQQDKSGLPNDRFSAERPEGSISTLTIQRTEQRDSAMYRCASGQGAVWTDTQYFGPGTRLTVL.

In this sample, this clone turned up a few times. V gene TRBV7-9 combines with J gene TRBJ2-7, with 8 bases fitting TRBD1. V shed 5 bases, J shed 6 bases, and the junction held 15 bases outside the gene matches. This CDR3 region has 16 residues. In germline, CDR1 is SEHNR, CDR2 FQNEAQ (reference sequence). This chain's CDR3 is CASSPRPGQGGGEQYF. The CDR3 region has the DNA TGTGCCAGCAGCCCAAGACCCGGACAGGGTGGCGGCGAGCAGTACTTC.

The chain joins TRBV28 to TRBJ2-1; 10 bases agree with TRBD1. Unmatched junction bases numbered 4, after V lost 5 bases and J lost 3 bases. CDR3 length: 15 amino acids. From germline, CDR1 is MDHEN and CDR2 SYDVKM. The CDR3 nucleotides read TGTGCCAGCAGTCCGGGACAGGGGAGCTACAATGAGCAGTTCTTC. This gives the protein CASSPGQGSYNEQFF.

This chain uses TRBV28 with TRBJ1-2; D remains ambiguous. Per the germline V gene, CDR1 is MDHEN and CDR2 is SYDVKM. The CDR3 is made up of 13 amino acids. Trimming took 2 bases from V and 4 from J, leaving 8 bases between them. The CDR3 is CASSLQVVYGYTF. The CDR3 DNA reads TGTGCCAGCAGTTTACAGGTCGTCTATGGCTACACCTTC.

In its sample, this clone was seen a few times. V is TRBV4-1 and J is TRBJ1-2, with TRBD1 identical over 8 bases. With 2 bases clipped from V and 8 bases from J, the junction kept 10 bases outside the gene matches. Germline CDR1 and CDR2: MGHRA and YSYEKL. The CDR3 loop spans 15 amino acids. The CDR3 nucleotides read TGCGCCAGCAGCCAACAACGGACAGGGTTCGACGGCTACACCTTC. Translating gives CASSQQRTGFDGYTF.

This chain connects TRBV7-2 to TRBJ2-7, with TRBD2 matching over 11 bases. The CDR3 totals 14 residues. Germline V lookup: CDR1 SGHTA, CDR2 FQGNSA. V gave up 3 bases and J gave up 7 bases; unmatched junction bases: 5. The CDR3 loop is CASSFASGRNEQYF. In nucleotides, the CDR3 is TGTGCCAGCAGCTTCGCTAGCGGGAGGAATGAGCAGTACTTC.

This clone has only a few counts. The DNA for the CDR3 is TGTGCCAGTAGTAAGGGGACAGGGGCTTACGAGCAGTACTTC. Residues: CASSKGTGAYEQYF. The chain has TRBV19 and TRBJ2-7; TRBD1 agrees at 10 bases. The V and J ends lost 4 bases and 4 bases, in that order; junction bases with no gene match: 4. This CDR3 has 14 amino acids. Germline values: CDR1 LNHDA, CDR2 SQIVND (reference sequence).

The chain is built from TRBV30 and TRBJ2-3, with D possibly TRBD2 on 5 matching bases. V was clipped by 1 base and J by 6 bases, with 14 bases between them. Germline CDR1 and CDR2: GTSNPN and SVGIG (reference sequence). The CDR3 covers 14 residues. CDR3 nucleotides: TGTGCCTGGAGTGAGGGAGTCTCCGGCGATACGCAGTATTTT. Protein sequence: CAWSEGVSGDTQYF.

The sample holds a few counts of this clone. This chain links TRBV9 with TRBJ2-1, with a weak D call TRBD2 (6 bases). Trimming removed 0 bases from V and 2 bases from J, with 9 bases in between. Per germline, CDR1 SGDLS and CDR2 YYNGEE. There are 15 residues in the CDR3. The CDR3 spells CASSVEVAAYNEQFF. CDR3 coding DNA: TGTGCCAGCAGCGTAGAGGTAGCGGCCTACAATGAGCAGTTCTTC.

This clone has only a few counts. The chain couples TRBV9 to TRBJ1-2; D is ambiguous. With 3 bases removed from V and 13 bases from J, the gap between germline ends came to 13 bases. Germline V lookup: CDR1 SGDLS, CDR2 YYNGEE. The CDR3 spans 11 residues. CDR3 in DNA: TGTGCCAGCAGCGACACACCGCCGCTCACCTTC. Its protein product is CASSDTPPLTF.

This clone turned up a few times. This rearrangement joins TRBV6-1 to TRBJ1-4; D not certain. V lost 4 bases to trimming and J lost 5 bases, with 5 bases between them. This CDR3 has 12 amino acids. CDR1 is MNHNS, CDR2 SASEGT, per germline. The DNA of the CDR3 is TGTGCCAGCAGTGTACAGAATGAAAAACTGTTTTTT. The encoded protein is CASSVQNEKLFF.

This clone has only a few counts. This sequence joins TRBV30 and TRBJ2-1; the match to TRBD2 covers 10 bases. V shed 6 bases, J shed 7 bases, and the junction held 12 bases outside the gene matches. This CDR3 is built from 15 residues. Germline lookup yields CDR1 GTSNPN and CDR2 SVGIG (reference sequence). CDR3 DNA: TGTGCCTGCCGGACACTAGCGGGATACGTAAATGAGCAGTTCTTC. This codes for CACRTLAGYVNEQFF.

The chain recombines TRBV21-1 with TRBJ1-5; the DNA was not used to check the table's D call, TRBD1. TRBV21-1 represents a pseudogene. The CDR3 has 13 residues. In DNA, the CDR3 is TGTGCCAGCAACGAAGGACAGGGGGAGCCCCAGCATTTT. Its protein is CASNEGQGEPQHF.

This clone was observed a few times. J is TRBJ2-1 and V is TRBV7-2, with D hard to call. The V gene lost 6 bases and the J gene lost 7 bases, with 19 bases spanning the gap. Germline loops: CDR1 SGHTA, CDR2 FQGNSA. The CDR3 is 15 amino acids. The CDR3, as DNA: TGTGCCAGCAGTCAGACTTCTCACCTTTCTAATGAGCAGTTCTTC. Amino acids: CASSQTSHLSNEQFF.

Written as DNA, the CDR3 is TGTGCCAGGACTAGCGGCGGGGTCTACAATGAGCAGTTCTTC. Protein sequence: CARTSGGVYNEQFF. The V gene is TRBV5-8, the J gene TRBJ2-1; 9 positions agree with TRBD2. The CDR3 has 14 amino acids. Per germline, CDR1 SGHTS and CDR2 YDEGEE. V lost 8 bases to trimming and J lost 3 bases; unmatched junction nucleotides: 6.